The 24 T cell receptor beta chains listed next were all sequenced from one sample in a study of T-cell memory formation after mild COVID-19. One entry per CDR3 protein results from TCRdb running MiXCR on the 5' RACE reads. The table lists some 62,000 distinct CDR3 sequences, about a tenth of them singletons. Sequencing was performed on PBMCs or a T cell subset sorted from them (not recorded which). The receptors shown here come from a man between 18 and 29 years old who had mild COVID-19 (a few samples of this study predate the infection). Cell type and time point are not known.

This clonotype has a count of ten or more. The chain has TRBV29-1 and TRBJ2-3, with D tentatively TRBD1 (6 bases). The CDR3 runs 15 residues. Germline V CDR1 and CDR2: SQVTM, ANQGSEA. Trimming left V 3 bases short and J 1 base short, with 14 bases between. The chain's CDR3 is CSVDTIEGGTDTQYF. The CDR3 DNA follows: TGCAGCGTTGATACGATCGAGGGGGGCACAGATACGCAGTATTTT.

The rearrangement joins TRBV5-5 to TRBJ1-3; the D is unclear. V gave up 3 bases and J gave up 1 base, with 14 bases separating them. The V gene's germline CDR1 is SGHKS and CDR2 YYEKEE (reference sequence). The CDR3 totals 16 residues. The CDR3 loop is CASSSLVGESGNTIYF. CDR3 in DNA: TGTGCCAGCAGCTCTTTGGTTGGGGAGTCTGGAAACACCATATATTTT.

The chain is built from TRBV6-5 and TRBJ1-1; 7 nucleotides agree with TRBD1. The CDR3 runs 18 residues. CDR1 is MNHEY and CDR2 is SVGAGI in the germline V gene. V trimming: 0 bases; J trimming: 1 base; junction bases outside the gene matches: 11. The CDR3 is CASSYSTFTGVENTEAFF. The DNA for the CDR3 is TGTGCCAGCAGTTACTCGACCTTTACAGGGGTAGAGAACACTGAAGCTTTCTTT.

In this sample, this clonotype turned up many times. The chain carries TRBV5-1 and TRBJ2-1, with 7 bases lining up with TRBD1. This CDR3 contains 15 residues. The V segment lost 0 bases and the J segment 3 bases; nucleotides outside the gene matches: 3. The germline gives CDR1 SGHRS, CDR2 YFSETQ. CDR3 nucleotide sequence: TGCGCCAGCAGCTTGGAGACAGGGAACTACAATGAGCAGTTCTTC. As protein: CASSLETGNYNEQFF.

The sample holds a few counts of this clonotype. V gene TRBV5-1 combines with J gene TRBJ1-2; no clear D gene. The germline V gene has CDR1 SGHRS and CDR2 YFSETQ. The length of the CDR3 is 15 residues. Trimming left V 3 bases short and J 7 bases short, with 19 bases between. CDR3 bases: TGCGCCAGCAGCTCCGCCACTTCCGACGGCGCTGGCTACACCTTC. Amino acids: CASSSATSDGAGYTF.

This clonotype was detected ten times or more. The chain combines TRBV4-3 with TRBJ2-3, with D maybe TRBD2 (5 bases). The V gene lost 1 base and the J gene lost 5 bases, with 19 bases spanning the gap. This CDR3 spans 17 amino acids. Germline V CDR1 and CDR2: LGHNA, YSLEER. DNA of the CDR3: TGCGCCAGCAGCCAAGTTCTATCGGGATCGGCAGGAGATACGCAGTATTTT. This sequence encodes CASSQVLSGSAGDTQYF.

CDR3 DNA: TGTGCCAGCAGGCCGATTGGGGGGATAGAGACCCAGTACTTC. Amino acids: CASRPIGGIETQYF. J is TRBJ2-5 and V is TRBV6-2 or TRBV6-3; the D gene is possibly TRBD2 (6 bases). Germline CDR1 MNHEY, CDR2 SVGEGT. V was cut by 6 bases and J by 4 bases, with 15 bases left in between. The CDR3 is made up of 14 amino acids.

This clonotype was counted a few times. The V gene is TRBV4-1, the J gene TRBJ1-1; 7 bases are shared with TRBD1. The CDR3 sequence is 15 residues long. The germline gives CDR1 MGHRA, CDR2 YSYEKL. V lost 0 bases and J lost 4; bases outside the gene matches: 5. The chain's CDR3 is CASSQETPGGTEAFF. The DNA of the CDR3 is TGCGCCAGCAGCCAAGAAACCCCAGGGGGCACTGAAGCTTTCTTT.

The rearrangement links TRBV20-1 to TRBJ2-5; 10 bases align to TRBD2. V shed 1 base and J 7 bases; nucleotides not matched to a gene: 3. This CDR3 contains 13 residues. The V gene's germline CDR1 is DFQATT and CDR2 SNEGSKA (reference sequence). The CDR3 DNA reads as TGCAGTGCTAGAGGGCTAGCGGGGGCGACCCAGTACTTC. Translated: CSARGLAGATQYF.

This clonotype was found many times. The chain combines TRBV12-3 or TRBV12-4 with TRBJ2-3; TRBD1 might be the D (6 bases). V lost 3 bases and J 4 bases, leaving 14 bases between the germline ends. This CDR3 region has 15 residues. CDR3 in amino acids: CASSFERGFADTQYF. The CDR3, as DNA: TGTGCCAGCAGTTTCGAAAGGGGGTTTGCAGATACGCAGTATTTT.

In its sample, this clonotype was seen a few times. The chain is built from TRBV5-6 and TRBJ2-4, with TRBD2 matching 9 bases. CDR3 size: 13 residues. The J segment lost 10 bases and the V segment lost 3 bases, leaving 5 bases of the junction unmatched. CDR1 is SGHDT, CDR2 YYEEEE, per germline. CDR3 amino acids: CASSSLAGTIQYF. In DNA, the CDR3 is TGTGCCAGCAGCTCCCTAGCGGGGACGATTCAGTACTTC. Full variable domain (outside the CDR3, taken from reference TRBV5-6 and TRBJ2-4): DAGVTQSPTHLIKTRGQQVTLRCSPKSGHDTVSWYQQALGQGPQFIFQYYEEEERQRGNFPDRFSGHQFPNYSSELNVNALLLGDSALYLCASSSLAGTIQYFGAGTRLSVL.

This clonotype was counted only a few times. The chain links TRBV5-1 to TRBJ1-4, with D possibly being TRBD1 (5 bases). The CDR3 consists of 15 residues. Germline CDR1 and CDR2: SGHRS and YFSETQ. V was shortened by 3 bases and J by 2 bases, with 11 bases between the two germline ends. The DNA for the CDR3 is TGCGCCAGCAGCTCGCAGGGTGGGACTAATGAAAAACTGTTTTTT. This sequence encodes CASSSQGGTNEKLFF.

This clonotype was counted between two and nine times. This rearrangement joins TRBV5-1 to TRBJ2-2; 7 bases are shared with TRBD1. V was clipped by 2 bases and J by 6 bases; unmatched bases: 13. CDR1 and CDR2 (germline): SGHRS, YFSETQ. This CDR3 contains 17 residues. CDR3 bases: TGCGCCAGCAGCTTTGGACAGGTATACGGCCCCGCCGGGGAGCTGTTTTTT. Protein sequence: CASSFGQVYGPAGELFF. Drawing the rest from reference TRBV5-1 and TRBJ2-2, the complete variable domain is KAGVTQTPRYLIKTRGQQVTLSCSPISGHRSVSWYQQTPGQGLQFLFEYFSETQRNKGNFPGRFSGRQFSNSRSEMNVSTLELGDSALYLCASSFGQVYGPAGELFFGEGSRLTVL.

The table lists this clonotype with many counts. The rearrangement links TRBV5-1 to TRBJ2-1; TRBD2 matches at 8 bases. Per germline, CDR1 SGHRS and CDR2 YFSETQ. V lost 7 bases and J lost 1; bases outside the gene matches: 16. This CDR3 contains 18 residues. For the CDR3, the DNA is TGCGCCAGCTCCGTGACCGCGGGGGGCTCGTCGTCCTACAATGAGCAGTTCTTC. This gives the protein CASSVTAGGSSSYNEQFF.

V and J are TRBV12-3 or TRBV12-4 and TRBJ1-2; D remains ambiguous. The CDR3 sequence is 13 residues long. V lost 6 bases to trimming and J lost 6 bases, with 14 bases between them. The CDR3 region is CASSLRKWNGYTF. The CDR3 nucleotides are TGTGCCAGCAGCTTAAGAAAGTGGAATGGCTACACCTTC.

The table lists this clonotype with many counts. V usage is TRBV6-5 and J usage is TRBJ2-2, with TRBD1 matching 8 bases. The CDR3 runs to 16 residues. Germline CDR1 and CDR2: MNHEY and SVGAGI. After removal of 0 bases from V and 7 bases from J, the junction contained 7 bases not matched to a gene. The CDR3 sequence is CASSYSFRGRIGELFF. The CDR3 DNA reads TGTGCCAGCAGTTACTCGTTCAGGGGGCGCATCGGGGAGCTGTTTTTT.

This clonotype came up many times. The V and J genes are TRBV5-6 and TRBJ2-2, with TRBD1 identical over 7 bases. Germline-derived CDR1 and CDR2 are SGHDT and YYEEEE. V dropped 5 bases and J dropped 3; count of bases not matched to a gene: 4. CDR3 length equals 14 residues. This chain's CDR3 is CASRSQGYTGELFF. The CDR3 nucleotides read TGTGCCAGCAGATCACAGGGGTACACCGGGGAGCTGTTTTTT.

V is TRBV7-2 and J is TRBJ2-2, with D possibly being TRBD2 (6 bases). The germline V gene encodes CDR1 SGHTA and CDR2 FQGNSA. The CDR3 length is 14 residues. The V end lost 5 bases, the J end lost 3 bases, and 10 bases lay between the germline ends. The CDR3 protein is CASSNRRDTGELFF. CDR3 in DNA: TGTGCCAGCAGCAATCGGAGGGACACCGGGGAGCTGTTTTTT.

This clonotype rates as medium-sized. This chain joins TRBV5-6 and TRBJ2-5; D tentatively fits TRBD1 or TRBD2 (5 bases each). The CDR3 length is 13 residues. V lost 4 bases to trimming and J lost 2 bases, with 9 bases between them. CDR1 and CDR2 (germline): SGHDT, YYEEEE. Here the CDR3 DNA reads TGTGCCAGCAGCCGGGGACGTCAAGAGACCCAGTACTTC. It yields the protein CASSRGRQETQYF.

The J gene is TRBJ2-3, the V gene TRBV19; D might be TRBD2 (5 bases). This CDR3 comprises 16 residues. CDR1 and CDR2 from the germline V gene are LNHDA and SQIVND (reference sequence). V lost 3 bases, J lost 0 bases, and 13 bases lay in between. CDR3 DNA: TGTGCCAGTAGTATTAGGGCAGGACTTAGCACAGATACGCAGTATTTT. It translates to CASSIRAGLSTDTQYF.

V usage is TRBV6-6 and J usage is TRBJ2-1; D assignment may be TRBD1 or TRBD2 (5 bases each). CDR1 and CDR2 from the germline V gene are MNHNY and SVGAGI (reference sequence). The CDR3 runs 15 residues. Trimming removed 2 bases from V and 1 base from J, with 9 bases in between. CDR3 in DNA: TGTGCCAGCAGTTACGGGGGTAGATCCTACAATGAGCAGTTCTTC. It translates to CASSYGGRSYNEQFF.

This clonotype has at least ten counts. This chain links TRBV5-1 with TRBJ2-1, with 11 bases that match TRBD2. CDR1 SGHRS and CDR2 YFSETQ come from the germline V gene. With 0 bases clipped from V and 3 bases from J, the junction kept 5 bases outside the gene matches. The CDR3 has 17 amino acids. The CDR3 DNA sequence: TGCGCCAGCAGCTTGGTGACGGGACTAGCGGTCTACAATGAGCAGTTCTTC. Translation gives CASSLVTGLAVYNEQFF.

This clonotype was detected many times. This chain links TRBV12-3 or TRBV12-4 with TRBJ1-2; D is unresolved. Between the trimmed V and J ends, which lost 3 bases and 5 bases, there was a span of 10 bases. CDR3 size: 13 residues. The CDR3 DNA reads TGTGCCAGCAGTTTGACGGTGGGGTATGGCTACACCTTC. Translating it yields CASSLTVGYGYTF.

This clonotype occurred a few times. This chain links TRBV5-5 with TRBJ2-4; D unclear. Trimming removed 1 base from V and 0 bases from J, with 5 bases in between. The CDR3 has 14 amino acids. From germline, CDR1 is SGHKS and CDR2 YYEKEE (reference sequence). CDR3 coding DNA: TGTGCCAGCAGCTTGTTCGGAGCCAAAAACATTCAGTACTTC. It codes for CASSLFGAKNIQYF. Drawing the rest from reference TRBV5-5 and TRBJ2-4, the complete variable domain is DAGVTQSPTHLIKTRGQQVTLRCSPISGHKSVSWYQQVLGQGPQFIFQYYEKEERGRGNFPDRFSARQFPNYSSELNVNALLLGDSALYLCASSLFGAKNIQYFGAGTRLSVL.